This T cell receptor (beta chain) was sequenced for a study of T cells in Graves' hyperthyroidism and ophthalmopathy. General study findings and limits: The model's output predicted ophthalmopathy at a median of roughly 6.9 months prior to onset.

Germline V gene lookup returns CDR1 SGHDN and CDR2 FVKESK. The CDR3 sequence is 17 residues long. The V and J ends lost 6 bases and 6 bases, in that order; junction bases with no gene match: 15. This clonotype was detected ten times or more. The antigen is undetermined. Researchers took RNA transcripts and amplified the TCR beta CDR3 regions from them. An initial round of RT-PCR targeting the TCR CDR3 relied on the HTBI primer set. TCRdb re-called the multiplex PCR reads through MiXCR, storing one row per CDR3 protein. The table shows almost 600,000 distinct CDR3 sequences, with about 43% occurring only once.

This clonotype was obtained from a young woman with Graves' hyperthyroidism. Sequencing was performed on peripheral blood or thyroid tissue (not recorded which). The rearrangement links TRBV14 to TRBJ2-7, with 12 bases matching TRBD1. The CDR3 spells CASSQRQPGQGASEQYF. The CDR3 coding sequence is TGTGCCAGCAGTCAGAGGCAGCCGGGACAGGGGGCCTCCGAGCAGTACTTC.